These 14 T cell receptor beta chains share one sample of origin, sequenced in a study of Ad26.COV2.S vaccination and SARS-CoV-2 variants. Some clones are missing from TCRdb's copy, which holds only in-frame ones; the method was immunoSEQ multiplex PCR. The table lists around 420,000 clones, 88% of them singletons. Treatment given: around 19 received Ad26.COV2.S at low or high dose, single or two shots; about 5 received placebo; per-sample allocation not given. Specimens were obtained on day 63 following the first vaccine or placebo injection. The sequencing used peripheral blood, collected in a trial of Ad26.COV2.S vaccine versus placebo. These receptors all stem from a person between 18 and 65 years old who received the Ad26.COV2.S COVID-19 vaccine or a placebo.

This clone has only a few counts. V and J are TRBV4-2 and TRBJ2-7; 7 bases are a match to TRBD1. Germline CDR1 is LGHNA and CDR2 is YNFKEQ. This CDR3 has 15 residues. The trim removed 4 bases at V and 3 bases at J, leaving 9 bases unmatched. DNA for the CDR3: TGTGCCAGCAGCCCGACAGGGCTAGACGGCTACGAGCAGTACTTC. Encoded protein: CASSPTGLDGYEQYF.

The V gene is TRBV7-3, the J gene TRBJ2-5, with 12 bases lining up with TRBD1. V shed 5 bases, J shed 5 bases, and the junction held 9 bases outside the gene matches. The length of the CDR3 is 16 residues. Germline loops: CDR1 SGHTA, CDR2 FQGTGA. CDR3 sequence: CASSPGGQGAQETQYF. CDR3 nucleotide sequence: TGTGCCAGCAGCCCCGGGGGACAGGGGGCGCAGGAGACCCAGTACTTC.

The chain joins TRBV29-1 to TRBJ2-2; TRBD1 matches at 9 bases. CDR3 size: 15 residues. Germline lookup yields CDR1 SQVTM and CDR2 ANQGSEA. V lost 0 bases, J lost 6 bases, and 5 bases stayed unmatched. CDR3 sequence: CSVEEDRGGPGELFF. In nucleotides, the CDR3 is TGCAGCGTTGAAGAGGACAGGGGTGGGCCCGGGGAGCTGTTTTTT.

The chain carries TRBV6-5 and TRBJ1-5; TRBD1 matches at 8 bases. This CDR3 region has 16 residues. Germline V CDR1 and CDR2: MNHEY, SVGAGI. The V segment lost 0 bases and the J segment 5 bases; nucleotides outside the gene matches: 6. CDR3 sequence: CASSYSWNRGDQPQHF. The DNA for the CDR3 is TGTGCCAGCAGTTACTCTTGGAACAGGGGGGATCAGCCCCAGCATTTT.

The chain carries TRBV28 and TRBJ2-5; 7 bases line up with TRBD2. The CDR3 covers 16 residues. Trimming cost V 5 bases and J 1 base; bases outside gene matches: 10. CDR1 and CDR2 (germline): MDHEN, SYDVKM. The CDR3 sequence: CASSAPSREGQETQYF. The DNA for the CDR3 is TGTGCCAGCAGTGCCCCCTCCAGGGAGGGCCAAGAGACCCAGTACTTC.

The J gene is TRBJ1-2, the V gene TRBV5-4; D perhaps matches TRBD1 (5 bases). The V end lost 0 bases, the J end lost 4 bases, and 10 bases lay between the germline ends. The CDR3 is 14 residues long. Germline V gene data show CDR1 as SGHNT and CDR2 as YYREEE (reference sequence). The CDR3 protein is CASSLAATAYGYTF. Written as DNA, the CDR3 is TGTGCCAGCAGCTTGGCCGCGACAGCCTATGGCTACACCTTC.

This clone was seen more than once but under ten times. The chain has TRBV15 and TRBJ2-7, with D uncertain. The germline V gene encodes CDR1 LNHNV and CDR2 YYDKDF (reference sequence). This CDR3 contains 12 residues. V was cut by 3 bases and J by 5 bases, with 8 bases left in between. CDR3 region: CATSSSGDEQYF. The CDR3 DNA follows: TGTGCCACCAGCAGTAGTGGAGACGAGCAGTACTTC.

The chain is built from TRBV5-5 and TRBJ2-7, with D maybe TRBD1 (6 bases). CDR3 length: 15 amino acids. Looked up from germline, CDR1 is SGHKS and CDR2 is YYEKEE (reference sequence). The V end lost 4 bases, the J end lost 3 bases, and 17 bases lay between the germline ends. CDR3: CASSAQGTSYYEQYF. In nucleotides, the CDR3 is TGTGCCAGCAGCGCCCAGGGGACATCCTACTACGAGCAGTACTTC.

The V gene is TRBV7-8, the J gene TRBJ1-5; 8 bases fit TRBD1. With V trimmed by 5 bases and J by 3 bases, 6 bases remained unmatched. This CDR3 spans 15 amino acids. Germline V gene lookup returns CDR1 SGHVS and CDR2 FQNEAQ. DNA for the CDR3: TGTGCCAGCAGCACACCGGGACAGGACAATCAGCCCCAGCATTTT. This translates into CASSTPGQDNQPQHF.

J is TRBJ2-1 and V is TRBV4-1, with a tentative D call TRBD2 (7 bases). V was shortened by 6 bases and J by 3 bases, with 15 bases between the two germline ends. The V gene's germline CDR1 is MGHRA and CDR2 YSYEKL. The CDR3 has 15 amino acids. Here the CDR3 DNA reads TGCGCCAGCAGACCCACGGGGGGCCGCTACAATGAGCAGTTCTTC. Amino acids: CASRPTGGRYNEQFF.

This clone was found once. The chain uses TRBV7-2 and TRBJ2-5; no definite D call. The CDR3 runs to 14 residues. Trimming shortened V by 1 base and J by 0 bases, and 6 bases separated the two germline ends. Germline values: CDR1 SGHTA, CDR2 FQGNSA. CDR3 sequence: CASSLVLDQETQYF. For the CDR3, the DNA is TGTGCCAGCAGCTTAGTCCTGGACCAAGAGACCCAGTACTTC.

The V gene is TRBV7-6, the J gene TRBJ2-3; possibly TRBD1 for D (5 bases). This CDR3 is built from 16 residues. V was pared by 1 base and J by 4 bases, with 15 bases between. Germline loops: CDR1 SGHVS, CDR2 FNYEAQ. CDR3 sequence: CASSLEAGWISDTQYF. The CDR3, as DNA: TGTGCCAGCAGCTTAGAAGCAGGGTGGATATCAGATACGCAGTATTTT.

The chain joins TRBV27 to TRBJ2-3; perhaps D is TRBD1 or TRBD2 (5 bases each). The germline CDR1 and CDR2 sequences are MNHEY and SMNVEV (reference sequence). V was shortened by 4 bases and J by 1 base, with 12 bases between the two germline ends. The CDR3 has 15 amino acids. DNA for the CDR3: TGTGCCAGCAGTTACGGGATGGGGGGCACAGATACGCAGTATTTT. This codes for CASSYGMGGTDTQYF.

The V gene is TRBV12-3 or TRBV12-4, the J gene TRBJ2-7; the D is unclear. The V and J ends lost 6 bases and 3 bases respectively, with 9 bases between them. This CDR3 is 12 amino acids long. The CDR3 here is CASSSSNYEQYF. CDR3 nucleotides: TGTGCCAGCAGCTCCAGCAACTACGAGCAGTACTTC.